Included here is one T cell receptor beta chain sequence, with context. This specimen belongs to a study of control samples from healthy donors and cancer patients. CDR1 and CDR2 (germline): MNHEY, SMNVEV (reference sequence). With 2 bases removed from V and 1 base from J, the gap between germline ends came to 8 bases. The CDR3 loop spans 14 amino acids. The data were produced by immunoSEQ multiplex PCR, yet TCRdb's version contains in-frame clones alone and is incomplete. The data contain 70,000 to 95,000 clones, 70% to 90% of them singletons. The sample was blood. This TCR was sampled from a man aged 45-65 years in good health. The genes are TRBV27 and TRBJ1-1; D possibly corresponds to TRBD1 (5 bases). Here the CDR3 DNA reads TGTGCCAGCAGTTTAACAGGTTGGAACACTGAAGCTTTCTTT. As protein: CASSLTGWNTEAFF.